The 2 T cell receptor beta chains presented below share a single source sample, sequenced in a study of shared clonotypes between healthy human individuals. Assay used: immunoSEQ multiplex PCR; TCRdb lists only in-frame clones, some missing. The sample gives around 240,000 clones, approximately 65% of which show up once; around 10% is in the top ten. Material for sequencing was memory CD4+ T cells sorted from blood. Subset reported: CD45RA-negative fraction. All receptors derive from a young man in good health.

This clone appeared a single time. The genes are TRBV5-1 and TRBJ2-2, with D maybe TRBD2 (7 bases). Germline assignment: CDR1 SGHRS and CDR2 YFSETQ. V gave up 4 bases and J gave up 4 bases, with 23 bases separating them. This CDR3 is 18 amino acids long. The CDR3 DNA is TGCGCCAGCAGCCCGTGCAGGTCGGGGGGCGATTGCACCGGGGAGCTGTTTTTT. It translates to CASSPCRSGGDCTGELFF.

The chain couples TRBV5-1 to TRBJ2-2; D is unresolved. There are 13 residues in the CDR3. In germline, CDR1 is SGHRS, CDR2 YFSETQ. V lost 5 bases, J lost 7 bases, and 12 bases lay in between. Here the CDR3 DNA reads TGCGCCAGCAGTCCGAGCGAGCACGGGGAGCTGTTTTTT. It encodes CASSPSEHGELFF.